A selection of T cell receptor beta chains follows, all from one sample in a study of blood T cell repertoires in COVID-19. Libraries were prepared by immunoSEQ multiplex PCR; TCRdb keeps only in-frame clonotypes and omits some of them. The table has some 57,000 clones, about 85% seen once. The sequenced material came from peripheral blood. These receptors all stem from a human donor in a cohort sampled during active COVID-19. The CDR3 runs from the conserved cysteine through the conserved F or W. A D gene is named only where the DNA matches it firmly. Clone size is given for some rows only: seen once, a few or many times, or a class if the clone is expanded.

>TRBV28|TRBJ2-7|once|TRBD2
TGTGCCAGCAGTCAGAGGACTAGCGACCCCTACGAGCAGTACTTC
CASSQRTSDPYEQYF
>TRBV6-1|TRBJ2-6|.|TRBD1
TGTGCCAGCAGTGCGACAGGGGGCTCTGGGGCCAACGTCCTGACTTTC
CASSATGGSGANVLTF
>TRBV9|TRBJ2-3|.|TRBD1
TGTGCCAGCAGCGTAGGACCAGGACAGGGGGCTGATACGCAGTATTTT
CASSVGPGQGADTQYF
>TRBV4-2|TRBJ2-6|.|.
TGTGCCAGCAGTCAGAAGGTGGGGGCGGAAACCTCTGGGGCCAACGTCCTGACTTTC
CASSQKVGAETSGANVLTF
>TRBV6-5|TRBJ2-7|medium-sized|.
TGTGCCAGCAGTTACGACAGATATACCTACGAGCAGTACTTC
CASSYDRYTYEQYF
>TRBV5-4|TRBJ2-3|.|.
TGTGCCAGCAGCACCGGGACAGATACGCAGTATTTT
CASSTGTDTQYF
>TRBV4-2|TRBJ1-6|.|.
TGTGCCAGCAGCCAAGAGGGAACGGGATTGGGAAATTCACCCCTCCACTTT
CASSQEGTGLGNSPLHF
>TRBV6-1|TRBJ2-1|.|.
TGTGCCAGCAGTGACACTCTATCACAGTTCTTC
CASSDTLSQFF
>TRBV28|TRBJ1-2|.|.
TGTGCCAGCAGACCAAGCAATAGCAGAAGTGTCTTC
CASRPSNSRSVF
>TRBV4-1|TRBJ2-7|.|.
TGCGCCAGCAGCCAAGATGGCGGCTTTCCGGGAAGACGGTACGAGCAGTACTTC
CASSQDGGFPGRRYEQYF
>TRBV4-3|TRBJ2-2|.|TRBD2
TGCGCCAGCACCGCGGAGGTGACTAGCCCTATAAACACCGGGGAGCTGTTTTTT
CASTAEVTSPINTGELFF
>TRBV2|TRBJ1-4|.|TRBD1
TGTGCCAGCAGGACCCTCGGACGGGGACAGGCGATTTTT
CASRTLGRGQAIF
>TRBV28|TRBJ2-2|.|TRBD2
TGTGCCAGCAGTCACCTCCCCCCGACTAGCGGGGCTTCGAACACCGGGGAGCTGTTTTTT
CASSHLPPTSGASNTGELFF
>TRBV28|TRBJ2-1|once|.
TGTGCCAGCACCACGGACCAGGGTGGTTACAATGAGCAGTTCTTC
CASTTDQGGYNEQFF
>TRBV27|TRBJ2-2|.|.
TGTGCCAGCAGTTTACTCGGGGAGCTGTTTTTT
CASSLLGELFF
>TRBV10-3|TRBJ2-1|.|.
TGTGCCATCAGGCCGGGACCCGGGGGCAATGAGCAGTTCTTC
CAIRPGPGGNEQFF
>TRBV3-1/TRBV3-2|TRBJ1-6|.|.
TGTGCCAGCAGCCAGGCACAGGGCAATTCACCCCTCCACTTT
CASSQAQGNSPLHF
>TRBV29-1|TRBJ1-2|few|TRBD1
TGCAGCGCCGCGACAGGGACGGCTAACTATGGCTACACCTTC
CSAATGTANYGYTF
>TRBV27|TRBJ2-5|.|.
TGTGCCAGCAGTTTTAACGAGGGGACCCAGTACTTC
CASSFNEGTQYF
>TRBV28|TRBJ2-3|.|.
TGTGCCAGCGCCGGAGGTAACACAGATACGCAGTATTTT
CASAGGNTDTQYF
>TRBV2|TRBJ2-7|.|.
TGTGCCAGCAGGGGGGACATTCTTTCCTACGAGCAGTACTTC
CASRGDILSYEQYF
>TRBV10-3|TRBJ2-5|once|TRBD1
TGTGCCATCAGTGGGGGACAGGGAGGAACTCAAGAGACCCAGTACTTC
CAISGGQGGTQETQYF
>TRBV5-6|TRBJ1-1|.|.
TGTGCCAGCAGCTTGAGTAATGTCGGGACTGAAGCTTTCTTT
CASSLSNVGTEAFF
>TRBV6-2/TRBV6-3|TRBJ2-7|few|TRBD2
TGTGCCAGCAGTCTAGCGGGAAGGTACGAGCAGTACTTC
CASSLAGRYEQYF
>TRBV5-1|TRBJ1-4|.|TRBD1
TGCGCCAGCAGCCCAGGACAGGGTAGGGAAAAACTGTTTTTT
CASSPGQGREKLFF
>TRBV28|TRBJ2-7|.|.
TGTGCCAGCAGCCGTCGAGTAGCCTACGAGCAGTACTTC
CASSRRVAYEQYF
>TRBV11-2|TRBJ2-3|.|TRBD2
TGTGCCAGCAGCTTGGGACTAAGCACAGATACGCAGTATTTT
CASSLGLSTDTQYF
>TRBV29-1|TRBJ2-1|.|.
TGCAGCGGAGGGGGGACAGAGGTAAATGAGCAGTTCTTC
CSGGGTEVNEQFF
>TRBV28|TRBJ2-1|.|.
TGTGCCAGCTCCAGGGGTTCCTACAATGAGCAGTTCTTC
CASSRGSYNEQFF
>TRBV5-4|TRBJ1-1|.|TRBD1
TGTGCCAGCAGCTCGCAGGGGGCAGGGTACACTGAAGCTTTCTTT
CASSSQGAGYTEAFF
>TRBV28|TRBJ2-6|.|.
TGTGCCAGCAGTTGGGGCGGGACAGAGTTCTCTGGGGCCAACGTCCTGACTTTC
CASSWGGTEFSGANVLTF
>TRBV19|TRBJ1-2|.|.
TGTGCCAGCAGTTCTACCGGGGGGGATGGCTACACCTTC
CASSSTGGDGYTF
>TRBV6-6|TRBJ1-1|.|.
TGTGCCAGCAGCCGTAGCGTCACTGAAGCTTTCTTT
CASSRSVTEAFF
>TRBV6-2/TRBV6-3|TRBJ2-7|.|TRBD1
TGTGCCAGCAGTTCTATTGATGGGACAGTCTACGAGCAGTACTTC
CASSSIDGTVYEQYF
>TRBV4-1|TRBJ2-5|.|TRBD2
TGCGCCAGCAGCCAGGGCCCTAGCGGGACGCAAGAGACCCAGTACTTC
CASSQGPSGTQETQYF
>TRBV5-1|TRBJ1-1|few|TRBD1
TGCGCCAGCAGCGCTGGACAGGGGGCTTTGGACACTGAAGCTTTCTTT
CASSAGQGALDTEAFF
>TRBV7-3|TRBJ1-1|once|.
TGTGCCAGCAGCCCACAGGGTAACACTGAAGCTTTCTTT
CASSPQGNTEAFF
>TRBV5-4|TRBJ1-4|.|.
TGTGCCAGCAGCCTACAGGGAGGGGAAAAACTGTTTTTT
CASSLQGGEKLFF
>TRBV9|TRBJ1-2|.|TRBD1
TGTGCCAGCAGTGAGGGACAGGTTGGTGGCTACACCTTC
CASSEGQVGGYTF
>TRBV30|TRBJ2-1|.|.
TGTGCCTGGAGTCCGTTCGGGTCTAACAATGAGCAGTTCTTC
CAWSPFGSNNEQFF
>TRBV10-3|TRBJ2-6|.|TRBD1
TGTGCCATCAGCGATACAGGGGCCGGGGCCAACGTCCTGACTTTC
CAISDTGAGANVLTF
>TRBV7-9|TRBJ1-4|once|.
TGTGCCAGCAGCGTACCCCCCGGGGAGGGTGAAAAACTGTTTTTT
CASSVPPGEGEKLFF